The 10 T cell receptor beta chains reported below all come from one sample, sequenced in a study of blood T cells in healthy people across ages. PCR was performed a second time for about 7 to 11 cycles using a sample-barcoded 5' primer and a J-beta primer mix. TCRdb reprocessed the 5' RACE reads via MiXCR and lists one record per CDR3 protein. Of about 840,000 distinct CDR3 sequences in the sample, 25% to 30% were seen once. The same data also went into a second study, on T cells of mothers and their children.

Input material: blood. Receptor source: a woman aged 40 to 50 in good health.

The gene calls are TRBV28 and TRBJ2-3, with 9 bases lining up with TRBD2. The CDR3 extends over 14 amino acids. The ends lost 7 bases at V and 3 bases at J; junction bases unmatched: 5. Germline CDR1 MDHEN, CDR2 SYDVKM. The CDR3 DNA is TGTGCCAGCATAAGCGGGGGGACTACAGATACGCAGTATTTT. Protein sequence: CASISGGTTDTQYF.

A word on this clonotype: With a much larger clone just one base away, this may be a read error. The gene calls are TRBV27 and TRBJ2-1, with a tentative D call TRBD2 (6 bases). The CDR3 spans 14 residues. Germline values: CDR1 MNHEY, CDR2 SMNVEV (reference sequence). CDR3 protein: CACSRGTAYNEQFF. In nucleotides, the CDR3 is TGTGCCTGCAGTCGGGGGACCGCTTACAATGAGCAGTTCTTC.

The gene calls are TRBV5-1 and TRBJ2-3; D unclear. V shed 1 base and J shed 4 bases, with 10 bases lying between them. The CDR3 totals 14 residues. Germline lookup yields CDR1 SGHRS and CDR2 YFSETQ. Here the CDR3 reads CASSLSRVPDTQYF. Here the CDR3 DNA reads TGCGCCAGCAGCTTGTCCCGGGTACCAGATACGCAGTATTTT.

V gene TRBV6-5 combines with J gene TRBJ2-5; D call uncertain. The end of the DNA fits TRBJ2-7 better, so the J call may be wrong. Per the germline V gene, CDR1 is MNHEY and CDR2 is SVGAGI. There are 13 residues in the CDR3. CDR3 sequence (DNA): TGTGCCAGCAGTTCCCCCCTATACAACGAGCAGTACTTC. Translation: CASSSPLYNEQYF.

The CDR3 DNA reads as TGTGCCAGCAGCTTAGATGCGAGCGGGGGATCAGATACGCAGTATTTT. This translates into CASSLDASGGSDTQYF. The chain employs TRBV7-2 and TRBJ2-3; 8 nucleotides align to TRBD2. Trimming cost V 1 base and J 4 bases; bases outside gene matches: 7. Germline V lookup: CDR1 SGHTA, CDR2 FQGNSA. There are 16 residues in the CDR3. The complete variable domain, with remaining parts taken from reference TRBV7-2 and TRBJ2-3, reads GAGVSQSPSNKVTEKGKDVELRCDPISGHTALYWYRQSLGQGLEFLIYFQGNSAPDKSGLPSDRFSAERTGGSVSTLTIQRTQQEDSAVYLCASSLDASGGSDTQYFGPGTRLTVL.

As concerns this clonotype: It may be a read error: a sequence one base away is much more abundant. The genes are TRBV7-2 and TRBJ2-7; D not certain. Germline V gene data show CDR1 as SGHTA and CDR2 as FQGNSA. V dropped 8 bases and J dropped 3 bases, with 20 bases sitting between them. The CDR3 has 15 residues. CDR3 amino acids: CASGQPWLTRYEQYF. The DNA for the CDR3 is TGTGCCAGCGGCCAACCGTGGCTTACACGCTACGAGCAGTACTTC.

This clonotype was detected a few times. The genes are TRBV12-3 or TRBV12-4 and TRBJ2-5; 8 bases line up with TRBD1. The CDR3 contains 15 residues. The trim removed 5 bases at V and 0 bases at J, leaving 5 bases unmatched. For the CDR3, the DNA is TGTGCCAGCAGTCCGAGGGACAGGCACCAAGAGACCCAGTACTTC. Translated, it gives CASSPRDRHQETQYF.

J is TRBJ1-5 and V is TRBV30; D not certain. This CDR3 is built from 13 residues. Germline loops: CDR1 GTSNPN, CDR2 SVGIG (reference sequence). Trimming pared 2 bases from V and 3 bases from J, leaving 8 bases between. The CDR3 DNA is TGTGCCTGGAGTACCCAGTACAATCAGCCCCAGCATTTT. This codes for CAWSTQYNQPQHF. Together with reference TRBV30 and TRBJ1-5, the CDR3 gives the full variable domain: SQTIHQWPATLVQPVGSPLSLECTVEGTSNPNLYWYRQAAGRGLQLLFYSVGIGQISSEVPQNLSASRPQDRQFILSSKKLLLSDSGFYLCAWSTQYNQPQHFGDGTRLSIL.

CDR3 loop: CASSSDRQRMTGYGYTF. CDR3 in DNA: TGTGCCAGCAGTTCGGACAGGCAGCGGATGACGGGCTATGGCTACACCTTC. The chain combines TRBV28 with TRBJ1-2; 7 nucleotides align to TRBD1. J lost 4 bases, V lost 4 bases, and 15 bases had no gene match. Germline lookup yields CDR1 MDHEN and CDR2 SYDVKM. The CDR3 runs to 17 residues.

Only a few counts were recorded for this clonotype. The V and J genes are TRBV7-2 and TRBJ1-5, with D perhaps matching TRBD1 (6 bases). Germline assignment: CDR1 SGHTA and CDR2 FQGNSA. The CDR3 runs 15 residues. Trimming took off 4 bases at V and 5 bases at J, with 15 bases between the two ends. This chain's CDR3 is CASSSRLGGHQPQHF. The CDR3 DNA is TGTGCCAGCAGCTCCCGTCTAGGGGGGCATCAGCCCCAGCATTTT.